The 31 T cell receptor beta chains listed next were all sequenced from one sample in a study of blood T cell repertoires in COVID-19. Produced via immunoSEQ multiplex PCR; TCRdb's table is partial and in-frame only. The data show a few hundred thousand clones, with more than 65% seen just once and 9.7% held by the top ten. Sequencing input: peripheral blood. All receptors derive from a man between 45 and 60 years old with active or convalescent COVID-19.

The chain links TRBV5-6 to TRBJ2-7; 12 bases map to TRBD2. V was clipped by 4 bases and J by 3 bases; unmatched bases: 2. The CDR3 has 14 amino acids. Germline CDR1 SGHDT, CDR2 YYEEEE. Here the CDR3 DNA reads TGTGCCAGCAGCCCGGGACTAGCGGGCTACGAGCAGTACGTC. It specifies CASSPGLAGYEQYV.

This clone was found a few times. The CDR3 reads CASSQVVVTSSYEQYF. Here the CDR3 DNA reads TGTGCCAGCAGCCAAGTAGTGGTTACTAGCTCCTACGAGCAGTACTTC. This chain uses TRBV3-1 (or the pseudogene TRBV3-2) with TRBJ2-7; possibly TRBD2 for D (5 bases). Per germline, CDR1 LGHDT and CDR2 YNNKEL (reference sequence). V was shortened by 1 base and J by 0 bases, with 13 bases between the two germline ends. This CDR3 has 16 amino acids.

This sequence joins TRBV9 and TRBJ2-1; 13 bases align to TRBD2. CDR1 SGDLS and CDR2 YYNGEE come from the germline V gene. CDR3 length equals 14 residues. J was trimmed by 7 bases and V by 4 bases; bases with no gene match: 2. The CDR3 DNA sequence: TGTGCCAGCAGCAGGACTAGCGGGAGTAATGAGCAGTTCTTC. It yields the protein CASSRTSGSNEQFF.

The V call is TRBV19, the J call TRBJ1-5; the D gene is possibly TRBD1 (5 bases). Deletions cut 5 bases from V and 1 base from J, with 12 bases between. The CDR3 covers 15 residues. CDR1 is LNHDA, CDR2 SQIVND, per germline (reference sequence). The CDR3: CASSGQGYSNQPQHF. DNA of the CDR3: TGTGCCAGTAGTGGGCAGGGTTACAGCAATCAGCCCCAGCATTTT.

The chain recombines TRBV11-3 with TRBJ2-1; weak D call: TRBD2 (5 bases). The CDR3 runs 13 residues. V shed 5 bases and J shed 5 bases, with 10 bases lying between them. Germline V gene lookup returns CDR1 SGHNT and CDR2 YENEEA. CDR3: CASSPDLHNEQFF. CDR3 bases: TGTGCCAGCAGCCCGGACTTGCACAATGAGCAGTTCTTC.

About this clone itself: The sample has other DNA sequences that encode this CDR3 too. The chain recombines TRBV5-1 with TRBJ1-3; D not certain. Trimming took 0 bases from V and 0 from J, leaving 7 bases between them. CDR1 and CDR2 from the germline V gene are SGHRS and YFSETQ. The CDR3 totals 15 residues. The CDR3 is CASSLGASSGNTIYF. The CDR3 bases are TGCGCCAGCAGCTTGGGGGCAAGCTCTGGAAACACCATATATTTT. The whole variable domain, remainder taken from reference TRBV5-1 and TRBJ1-3, is KAGVTQTPRYLIKTRGQQVTLSCSPISGHRSVSWYQQTPGQGLQFLFEYFSETQRNKGNFPGRFSGRQFSNSRSEMNVSTLELGDSALYLCASSLGASSGNTIYFGEGSWLTVV.

The chain carries TRBV15 and TRBJ1-2; TRBD1 matches at 12 bases. CDR3 length equals 17 residues. Trimming cost V 4 bases and J 8 bases; bases outside gene matches: 14. Per the germline V gene, CDR1 is LNHNV and CDR2 is YYDKDF (reference sequence). The CDR3 bases are TGTGCCACCAGCAACTACCTAGCAACCGGGACAGGGGGCGGCTACACCTTC. This codes for CATSNYLATGTGGGYTF. Full variable domain (remainder filled in from reference TRBV15 and TRBJ1-2): DAMVIQNPRYQVTQFGKPVTLSCSQTLNHNVMYWYQQKSSQAPKLLFHYYDKDFNNEADTPDNFQSRRPNTSFCFLDIRSPGLGDTAMYLCATSNYLATGTGGGYTFGSGTRLTVV.

V usage is TRBV4-3 and J usage is TRBJ2-2, with D hard to call. The CDR3 has 18 amino acids. V was cut by 0 bases and J by 2 bases, with 16 bases left in between. Per the germline V gene, CDR1 is LGHNA and CDR2 is YSLEER. CDR3 bases: TGCGCCAGCAGCCAAGATCTCGTGGCCCACCGAAACACCGGGGAGCTGTTTTTT. It is translated as CASSQDLVAHRNTGELFF.

V usage is TRBV3-1 (or the pseudogene TRBV3-2) and J usage is TRBJ2-3, with 7 bases lining up with TRBD2. Germline V CDR1 and CDR2: LGHDT, YNNKEL (reference sequence). The CDR3 extends over 15 amino acids. V was pared by 0 bases and J by 9 bases, with 9 bases of the junction left unmatched. The CDR3 region has the DNA TGTGCCAGCAGCCAAGATGGTCGGGGGGTCAAAACGCAGTATTTT. Translated, it gives CASSQDGRGVKTQYF.

This clone has a handful of counts. The V gene is TRBV27, the J gene TRBJ2-5; D might be TRBD2 (5 bases). This CDR3 has 14 residues. V shed 0 bases and J shed 5 bases, with 10 bases lying between them. Germline lookup yields CDR1 MNHEY and CDR2 SMNVEV (reference sequence). CDR3 in DNA: TGTGCCAGCAGTTTATCCGGGGTGGTGGAGACCCAGTACTTC. Protein sequence: CASSLSGVVETQYF.

This clone was found once. V usage is TRBV6-1 and J usage is TRBJ1-2; TRBD1 matches at 8 bases. Germline V gene data show CDR1 as MNHNS and CDR2 as SASEGT. The V gene end was trimmed by 6 bases and the J gene end by 6 bases; junction bases not matched to a gene: 18. This CDR3 is 17 amino acids long. The CDR3 DNA reads as TGTGCCAGCAGGGAAACAGGGGGTTATATACCCCCCGATGGCTACACCTTC. Residues: CASRETGGYIPPDGYTF.

This chain connects TRBV5-5 to TRBJ1-1, with 10 bases fitting TRBD1. The CDR3 spans 16 residues. Germline lookup yields CDR1 SGHKS and CDR2 YYEKEE (reference sequence). The V and J ends lost 3 bases and 2 bases, in that order; junction bases with no gene match: 7. The CDR3: CASSWRDRGTNTEAFF. Written as DNA, the CDR3 is TGTGCCAGCAGCTGGAGGGACAGGGGAACCAACACTGAAGCTTTCTTT.

The genes are TRBV28 and TRBJ2-2, with 11 bases that match TRBD1. Trimming cost V 5 bases and J 5 bases; bases outside gene matches: 4. The CDR3 length is 15 residues. Germline V lookup: CDR1 MDHEN, CDR2 SYDVKM. The CDR3 reads CASSIGTGGTGELFF. CDR3 DNA sequence: TGTGCCAGCAGTATTGGGACAGGGGGGACCGGGGAGCTGTTTTTT.

The genes are TRBV2 and TRBJ2-3, with 12 bases matching TRBD2. Germline lookup yields CDR1 SNHLY and CDR2 FYNNEI. The CDR3 has 15 residues. The junction had 7 bases not matched to a gene; V was cut back by 5 bases and J by 7 bases. Here the CDR3 reads CASSTTSGGPHTQYF. The CDR3 nucleotides read TGTGCCAGCAGTACTACTAGCGGGGGGCCGCATACGCAGTATTTT. The full variable domain, in which reference TRBV2 and TRBJ2-3 provide the parts outside the CDR3, is EPEVTQTPSHQVTQMGQEVILRCVPISNHLYFYWYRQILGQKVEFLVSFYNNEISEKSEIFDDQFSVERPDGSNFTLKIRSTKLEDSAMYFCASSTTSGGPHTQYFGPGTRLTVL.

This clone was seen at least ten times. V and J are TRBV2 and TRBJ2-2, with a possible D match to TRBD2 (5 bases). Deletions cut 6 bases from V and 1 base from J, with 12 bases between. This CDR3 has 15 amino acids. Looked up from germline, CDR1 is SNHLY and CDR2 is FYNNEI. This CDR3 reads CASRKGVLNTGELFF. As DNA, the CDR3 is TGTGCCAGCAGGAAGGGAGTACTGAACACCGGGGAGCTGTTTTTT.

This clone appeared a few times. This sequence joins TRBV7-8 and TRBJ1-1, with 7 bases that match TRBD1. This CDR3 has 14 amino acids. Losses at the gene ends were 5 bases for V and 5 bases for J; bases not matched to a gene: 8. Looked up from germline, CDR1 is SGHVS and CDR2 is FQNEAQ. The CDR3 bases are TGTGCCAGCAGCCGCCAACAGGGGAGTACTGAAGCTTTCTTT. Protein product: CASSRQQGSTEAFF.

This chain links TRBV28 with TRBJ1-6, with D possibly matching TRBD1 (5 bases). V gave up 6 bases and J gave up 14 bases, with 20 bases separating them. The CDR3 is 14 amino acids. Looked up from germline, CDR1 is MDHEN and CDR2 is SYDVKM. This chain's CDR3 is CASSPSGVGGALHF. Written as DNA, the CDR3 is TGTGCCAGCAGCCCCAGCGGGGTCGGAGGGGCCCTCCACTTT.

The V call is TRBV12-3 or TRBV12-4, the J call TRBJ2-5; TRBD1 is a possible D gene (5 bases). This CDR3 comprises 13 residues. V lost 10 bases and J lost 0, with 12 bases in between. The DNA of the CDR3 is TGTGCCACCACACAGGAAGACCAAGAGACCCAGTACTTC. This codes for CATTQEDQETQYF.

This chain uses TRBV29-1 with TRBJ2-3, with no clear D. The CDR3 loop spans 12 amino acids. Germline CDR1 and CDR2: SQVTM and ANQGSEA. V shed 0 bases and J shed 3 bases, with 4 bases lying between them. The CDR3 sequence: CSVEDNTDTQYF. The CDR3 DNA follows: TGCAGCGTTGAAGATAATACAGATACGCAGTATTTT.

V usage is TRBV28 and J usage is TRBJ1-5; D perhaps matches TRBD1 (5 bases). Per germline, CDR1 MDHEN and CDR2 SYDVKM. The length of the CDR3 is 16 residues. V was cut by 2 bases and J by 5 bases, with 16 bases left in between. CDR3 sequence: CASSLGGGPGDQPQHF. The CDR3 nucleotides are TGTGCCAGCAGTTTAGGCGGGGGACCGGGCGATCAGCCCCAGCATTTT.

The rearrangement uses TRBV7-8 and TRBJ2-1; the D gene is possibly TRBD2 (6 bases). V was trimmed by 7 bases and J by 3 bases, leaving 13 bases between them. There are 14 residues in the CDR3. CDR1 and CDR2 (germline): SGHVS, FQNEAQ. The CDR3 loop reads CASTAASVYNEQFF. Here the CDR3 DNA reads TGTGCCAGCACGGCGGCTAGCGTCTACAATGAGCAGTTCTTC.

This clone has a handful of counts. V gene TRBV6-5 combines with J gene TRBJ1-2; no clear D. Trimming took off 6 bases at V and 4 bases at J, with 15 bases between the two ends. The CDR3 sequence is 14 residues long. Germline V gives CDR1 MNHEY, CDR2 SVGAGI. CDR3 DNA: TGTGCCAGCAGATATCTACGGGGTACCTATGGCTACACCTTC. Translation: CASRYLRGTYGYTF.

The genes are TRBV9 and TRBJ1-2; the D is unclear. Germline-derived CDR1 and CDR2 are SGDLS and YYNGEE. V lost 4 bases, J lost 5 bases, and 24 bases lay in between. This CDR3 is 17 amino acids long. This CDR3 is CASSRTLGLGGLYGYTF. The DNA of the CDR3 is TGTGCCAGCAGCCGAACCCTCGGATTAGGAGGATTATATGGCTACACCTTC.

V and J are TRBV6-5 and TRBJ2-7; TRBD2 might be the D (5 bases). CDR1 is MNHEY and CDR2 is SVGAGI in the germline V gene. Trimming took 0 bases from V and 6 from J, leaving 6 bases between them. The CDR3 has 12 residues. The CDR3 DNA reads as TGTGCCAGCAGTTACTCCGGGATCGAGCAGTACTTC. Translated, it gives CASSYSGIEQYF.

The CDR3 sequence: CASSQRGANEQFF. DNA of the CDR3: TGCGCCAGCAGCCAGCGCGGGGCCAATGAGCAGTTCTTC. The chain combines TRBV5-1 with TRBJ2-1; D might be TRBD2 (6 bases). The germline V gene has CDR1 SGHRS and CDR2 YFSETQ. Trimming shortened V by 4 bases and J by 6 bases, and 11 bases separated the two germline ends. There are 13 residues in the CDR3.

The rearrangement joins TRBV10-3 to TRBJ2-3; D is possibly TRBD1 (7 bases). The CDR3 has 15 residues. Germline values: CDR1 ENHRY, CDR2 SYGVKD. V was cut by 6 bases and J by 3 bases, with 16 bases left in between. The CDR3 reads CAISSRQGGTDTQYF. The CDR3, as DNA: TGTGCCATCAGCTCAAGACAGGGAGGAACAGATACGCAGTATTTT.

This chain connects TRBV11-1 to TRBJ2-3; tentative D call: TRBD2 (6 bases). CDR3 length equals 13 residues. V was clipped by 5 bases and J by 4 bases, with 10 bases between them. Germline lookup yields CDR1 SGHAT and CDR2 FQDESV (reference sequence). The CDR3 DNA follows: TGTGCCAGCAGCCAGCGGGTGGCAGATACGCAGTATTTT. This encodes CASSQRVADTQYF.

The chain recombines TRBV29-1 with TRBJ2-3, with 12 bases fitting TRBD1. The CDR3 is 15 residues long. CDR1 is SQVTM and CDR2 is ANQGSEA in the germline V gene. Trimming took 6 bases from V and 3 from J; bases not matched to a gene: 7. The CDR3 DNA sequence: TGCAGCGTCACCGGGACAGGGGGCTTTACAGATACGCAGTATTTT. Residues: CSVTGTGGFTDTQYF.

The chain recombines TRBV21-1 with TRBJ2-5; the table's D gene call, TRBD1, was not cross checked with the DNA. TRBV21-1 is assigned pseudogene status. The CDR3 loop spans 15 amino acids. This chain's CDR3 is CASSKAGTLGETQYF. CDR3 sequence (DNA): TGTGCCAGCAGCAAAGCAGGGACATTGGGGGAGACCCAGTACTTC.

This clone was recorded a few times. The rearrangement uses TRBV21-1 and TRBJ2-5; TRBD2, the table's D call, lacks a check against the DNA. TRBV21-1 has pseudogene status. This CDR3 comprises 14 residues. CDR3 DNA: TGTGCCAGCAGCAAAGTTGGAGGGGAAGAGACCCAGTACTTC. It specifies CASSKVGGEETQYF.

This chain connects TRBV5-1 to TRBJ2-3; 13 bases line up with TRBD2. Germline CDR1 reads SGHRS; CDR2 reads YFSETQ. The CDR3 length is 16 residues. V dropped 4 bases and J dropped 1; count of bases not matched to a gene: 3. Here the CDR3 reads CASSTGLAGGTDTQYF. In nucleotides, the CDR3 is TGCGCCAGCAGCACTGGACTAGCGGGGGGCACAGATACGCAGTATTTT.